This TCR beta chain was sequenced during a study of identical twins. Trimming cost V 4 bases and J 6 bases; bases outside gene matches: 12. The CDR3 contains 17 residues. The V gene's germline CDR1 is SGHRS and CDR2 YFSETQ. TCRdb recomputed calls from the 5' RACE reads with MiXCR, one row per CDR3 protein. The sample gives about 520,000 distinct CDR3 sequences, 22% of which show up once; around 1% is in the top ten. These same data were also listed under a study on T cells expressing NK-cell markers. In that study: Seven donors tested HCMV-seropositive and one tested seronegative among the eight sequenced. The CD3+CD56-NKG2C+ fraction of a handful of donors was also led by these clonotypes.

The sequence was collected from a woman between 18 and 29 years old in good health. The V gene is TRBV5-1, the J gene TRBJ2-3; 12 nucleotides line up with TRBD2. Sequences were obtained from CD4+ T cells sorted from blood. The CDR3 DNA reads TGCGCCAGCAGCCGTCGACTAGCGGGGGACCCCGCGGATACGCAGTATTTT. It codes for CASSRRLAGDPADTQYF.